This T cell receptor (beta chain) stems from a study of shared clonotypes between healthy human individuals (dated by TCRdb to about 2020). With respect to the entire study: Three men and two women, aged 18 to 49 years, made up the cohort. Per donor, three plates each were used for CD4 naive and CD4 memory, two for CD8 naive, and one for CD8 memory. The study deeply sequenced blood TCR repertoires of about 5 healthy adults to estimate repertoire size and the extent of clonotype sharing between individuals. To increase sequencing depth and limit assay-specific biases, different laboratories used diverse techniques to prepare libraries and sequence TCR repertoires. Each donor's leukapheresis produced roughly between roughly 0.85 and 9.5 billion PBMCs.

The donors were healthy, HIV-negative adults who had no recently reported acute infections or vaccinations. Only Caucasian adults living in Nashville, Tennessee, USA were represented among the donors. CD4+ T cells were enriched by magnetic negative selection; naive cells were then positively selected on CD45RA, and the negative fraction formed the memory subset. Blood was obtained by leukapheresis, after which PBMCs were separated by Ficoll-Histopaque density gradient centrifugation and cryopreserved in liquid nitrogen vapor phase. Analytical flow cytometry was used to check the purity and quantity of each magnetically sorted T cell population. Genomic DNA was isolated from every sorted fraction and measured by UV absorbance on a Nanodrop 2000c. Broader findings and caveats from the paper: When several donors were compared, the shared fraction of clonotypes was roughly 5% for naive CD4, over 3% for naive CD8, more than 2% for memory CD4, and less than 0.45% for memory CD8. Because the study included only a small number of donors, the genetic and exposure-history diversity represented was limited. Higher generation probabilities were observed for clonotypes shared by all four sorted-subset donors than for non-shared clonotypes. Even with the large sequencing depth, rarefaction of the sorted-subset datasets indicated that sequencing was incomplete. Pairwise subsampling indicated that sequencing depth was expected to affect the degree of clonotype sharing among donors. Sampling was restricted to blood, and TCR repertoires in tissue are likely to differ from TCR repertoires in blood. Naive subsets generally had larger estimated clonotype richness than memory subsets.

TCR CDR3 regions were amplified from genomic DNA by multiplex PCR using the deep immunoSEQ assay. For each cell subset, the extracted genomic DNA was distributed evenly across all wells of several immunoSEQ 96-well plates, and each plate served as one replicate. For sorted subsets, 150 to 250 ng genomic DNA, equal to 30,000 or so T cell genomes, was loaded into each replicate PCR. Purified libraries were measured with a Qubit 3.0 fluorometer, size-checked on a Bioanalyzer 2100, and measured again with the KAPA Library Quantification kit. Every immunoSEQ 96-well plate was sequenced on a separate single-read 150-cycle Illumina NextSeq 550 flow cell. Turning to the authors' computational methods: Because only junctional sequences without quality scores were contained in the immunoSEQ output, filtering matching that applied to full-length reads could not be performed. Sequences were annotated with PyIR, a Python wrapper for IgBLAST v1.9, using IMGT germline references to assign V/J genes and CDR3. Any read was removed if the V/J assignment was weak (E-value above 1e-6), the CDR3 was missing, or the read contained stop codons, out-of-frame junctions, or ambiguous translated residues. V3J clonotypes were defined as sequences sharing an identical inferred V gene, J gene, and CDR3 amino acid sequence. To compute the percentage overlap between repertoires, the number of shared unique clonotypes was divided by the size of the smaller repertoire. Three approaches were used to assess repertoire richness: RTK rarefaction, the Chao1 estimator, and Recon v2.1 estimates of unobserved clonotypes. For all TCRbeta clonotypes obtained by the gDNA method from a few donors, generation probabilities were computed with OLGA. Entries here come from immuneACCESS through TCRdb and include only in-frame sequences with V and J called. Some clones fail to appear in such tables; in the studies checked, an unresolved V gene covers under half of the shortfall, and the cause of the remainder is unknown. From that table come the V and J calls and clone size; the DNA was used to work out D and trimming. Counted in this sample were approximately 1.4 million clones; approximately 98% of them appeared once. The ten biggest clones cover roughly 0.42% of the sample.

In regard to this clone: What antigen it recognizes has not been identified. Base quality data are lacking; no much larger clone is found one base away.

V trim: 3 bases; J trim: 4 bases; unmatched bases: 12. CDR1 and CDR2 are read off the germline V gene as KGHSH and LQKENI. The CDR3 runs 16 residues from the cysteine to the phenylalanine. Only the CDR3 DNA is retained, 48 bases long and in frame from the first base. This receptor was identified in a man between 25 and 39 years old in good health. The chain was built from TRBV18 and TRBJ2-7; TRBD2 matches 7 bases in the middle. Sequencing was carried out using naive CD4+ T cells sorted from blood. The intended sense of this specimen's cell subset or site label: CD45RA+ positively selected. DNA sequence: TGTGCCAGCTCACCCCCCCCGGGGAGCGGGGTATACGAGCAGTACTTC. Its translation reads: CASSPPPGSGVYEQYF.